Listed below are T cell receptor beta chains from one sample, sequenced in a study of molecular identifiers for immune sequencing clone quantification. TCRdb re-analysed the PCR reads in MiXCR, keeping a single row per CDR3 protein. The table shows under 800,000 distinct CDR3 sequences, with about 25% occurring only once. Sequenced input: naive CD8+ T cells from blood, with Jurkat cell RNA spiked in. The receptors come from a human donor in good health. Some libraries in this study had Jurkat cell RNA spiked in. Each CDR3 is given with its conserved first and last residue. A D gene is named only where the DNA matches it firmly. For some rows the clone size is stated as once, few or many, or as a class when expanded; others skip it.

TRBJ1-5,16,NA,TRBV6-2/TRBV6-3,few,TGTGCCAGCAGTTACTCGATTGAGGGTAGCAATCAGCCCCAGCATTTT,CASSYSIEGSNQPQHF
TRBJ1-2,13,NA,TRBV29-1,many,TGCAGCGCCATCGAAACAGGGCACTATGGCTACACCTTC,CSAIETGHYGYTF
TRBJ1-1,13,NA,TRBV2,many,TGTGCCAGCAGTGGGATTCTGAACACTGAAGCTTTCTTT,CASSGILNTEAFF
TRBJ2-3,16,NA,TRBV27,many,TGTGCCAGCAGTTTATTGGGACCGCTACGCACAGATACGCAGTATTTT,CASSLLGPLRTDTQYF
TRBJ1-5,15,NA,TRBV6-2/TRBV6-3,many,TGTGCCACCTCAAAGTCGGGACCGATGGGTCAGCCCCAGCATTTT,CATSKSGPMGQPQHF
TRBJ2-1,16,NA,TRBV4-1,many,TGCGCCAGCAGCCAAGACGGGGTTTTATCTGTTAATGAGCAGTTCTTC,CASSQDGVLSVNEQFF
TRBJ1-6,13,NA,TRBV19,NA,TGTGCCAGTAGTACCCCTGGGTCTTCACCCCTCCACTTT,CASSTPGSSPLHF
TRBJ2-3,13,NA,TRBV24-1,NA,TGTGCCAAAGGTACGGGTGTAACAGATACGCAGTATTTT,CAKGTGVTDTQYF
TRBJ1-1,13,NA,TRBV30,few,TGTGCCTGGACTTGGGGGCATGGCACTGAAGCTTTCTTT,CAWTWGHGTEAFF
TRBJ2-7,16,TRBD2,TRBV20-1,many,TGCAGTGCCCGGACTAGCGGGCGATACCGCTCCTACGAGCAGTACTTC,CSARTSGRYRSYEQYF